This T cell receptor beta chain derives from a study of blood T cell repertoires in COVID-19. The length of the CDR3 is 14 residues. The germline V gene encodes CDR1 LGHDT and CDR2 YNNKEL (reference sequence). Trimming took off 6 bases at V and 3 bases at J, with 9 bases between the two ends. Clones were sequenced by immunoSEQ multiplex PCR, and TCRdb holds only the in-frame ones, with some missing. This sample carries 180,000 or so clones, roughly 87% of them seen once, and the ten largest clones take about 1.2%. This chain connects TRBV3-1 (or the pseudogene TRBV3-2) to TRBJ2-6; D might be TRBD2 (6 bases). Sequenced material: PBMCs or T cells enriched from blood (not recorded which). The TCR originated in a human donor with acute COVID-19. The donor label of this sample is uncertain. The CDR3 protein is CASSGGNGANVLTF. The DNA of the CDR3 is TGTGCCAGCAGTGGGGGGAATGGGGCCAACGTCCTGACTTTC.